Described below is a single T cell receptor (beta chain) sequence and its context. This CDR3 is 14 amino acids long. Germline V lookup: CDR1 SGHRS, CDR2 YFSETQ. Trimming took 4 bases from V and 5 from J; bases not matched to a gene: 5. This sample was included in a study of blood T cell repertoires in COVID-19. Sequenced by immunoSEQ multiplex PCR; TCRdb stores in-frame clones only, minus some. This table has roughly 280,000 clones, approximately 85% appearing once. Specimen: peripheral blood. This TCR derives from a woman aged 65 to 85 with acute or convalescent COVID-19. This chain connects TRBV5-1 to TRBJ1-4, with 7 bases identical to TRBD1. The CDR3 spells CASSTGQKNEKLFF. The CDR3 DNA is TGCGCCAGCAGCACGGGACAGAAAAATGAAAAACTGTTTTTT.